The 27 T cell receptor beta chains below come from one sample, sequenced in a study of blood T cells in healthy people across ages. A second PCR of 7 to 11 cycles used a sample-barcoded 5' primer and a J-beta primer mix. In TCRdb, the 5' RACE reads were re-called with MiXCR into one record per CDR3 protein. The top ten clones hold under 4.5% of a sample with over 500,000 distinct CDR3 sequences, around a quarter of them seen once. These data were likewise used in another study, on T cells of mothers and their children.

The sample comprised blood. These receptors all come from a boy aged 2 to 10 in good health.

The J gene is TRBJ1-1, the V gene TRBV29-1; unclear D gene. CDR1 and CDR2 from the germline V gene are SQVTM and ANQGSEA. Trimming took 6 bases from V and 0 from J, leaving 14 bases between them. The CDR3 runs 14 residues. CDR3 bases: TGCAGCGTGACGAAAGGATCATTGAACACTGAAGCTTTCTTT. This codes for CSVTKGSLNTEAFF.

The V and J genes are TRBV5-8 and TRBJ2-1; D not resolved. The CDR3 runs 13 residues. Germline CDR1 reads SGHTS; CDR2 reads YDEGEE. V was cut by 7 bases and J by 5 bases, with 13 bases left in between. CDR3 region: CASLLSLNNEQFF. CDR3 nucleotides: TGTGCCAGCCTACTATCATTAAACAATGAGCAGTTCTTC.

In this sample, this clonotype turned up a few times. This sequence joins TRBV7-7 and TRBJ2-5; 11 nucleotides align to TRBD2. The J call may be wrong; the DNA end is better matched by TRBJ2-1. Germline values: CDR1 SSHAT, CDR2 FNYEAQ (reference sequence). CDR3 length equals 14 residues. The CDR3 region has the DNA TGTGCCAGCAGCCCCGGGACTAGCGGTGGGGGGCAGTTCTTC. It codes for CASSPGTSGGGQFF.

This clonotype was seen only a few times. This sequence joins TRBV5-1 and TRBJ2-6; tentatively, D is TRBD1 (6 bases). The CDR3 has 14 residues. The ends were cut back, 4 bases at V and 1 base at J, with 6 bases in the middle. Germline values: CDR1 SGHRS, CDR2 YFSETQ. CDR3 residues: CASSGQSGANVLTF. For the CDR3, the DNA is TGCGCCAGCAGCGGACAGTCTGGGGCCAACGTCCTGACTTTC.

This rearrangement joins TRBV18 to TRBJ2-3, with D perhaps given as TRBD1 or TRBD2 (6 bases each). Looked up from germline, CDR1 is KGHSH and CDR2 is LQKENI. The CDR3 length is 15 residues. V lost 5 bases, J lost 2 bases, and 14 bases lay in between. CDR3: CASSTGGGPTDTQYF. The CDR3 DNA reads TGTGCCAGCTCAACCGGGGGCGGACCCACAGATACGCAGTATTTT.

This chain links TRBV4-2 with TRBJ2-5, with 8 bases that match TRBD1. Germline CDR1 reads LGHNA; CDR2 reads YNFKEQ. This CDR3 is 19 amino acids long. J gave up 4 bases and V 1 base, and 17 bases lay outside the gene matches. The CDR3 loop reads CASSQVRTGSWSGGETQYF. The CDR3, as DNA: TGTGCCAGCAGCCAAGTAAGGACAGGGTCGTGGTCAGGAGGAGAGACCCAGTACTTC.

This clonotype was counted between two and nine times. The rearrangement uses TRBV12-3 or TRBV12-4 and TRBJ1-6; 9 nucleotides match TRBD1. The CDR3 length is 15 residues. Trimming at V came to 1 base and at J to 14 bases, leaving 9 bases not matched to a gene. The CDR3 region has the DNA TGTGCCAGCAGTTTAGGGGACAGGGAAGCCCCCACCCTCCACTTT. Protein sequence: CASSLGDREAPTLHF.

This clonotype was found a few times. This chain connects TRBV18 to TRBJ2-7; no firm D call. The V gene lost 2 bases and the J gene lost 3 bases, with 8 bases spanning the gap. This CDR3 is built from 13 residues. Germline CDR1 is KGHSH and CDR2 is LQKENI. CDR3 DNA sequence: TGTGCCAGCTCACCAAAAAGCAGCTACGAGCAGTACTTC. Translation: CASSPKSSYEQYF.

This clonotype has only a few counts. V usage is TRBV11-2 and J usage is TRBJ2-1; D could derive from TRBD1 or TRBD2 (5 bases each). There are 15 residues in the CDR3. Trimming removed 3 bases from V and 8 bases from J, with 17 bases in between. Looked up from germline, CDR1 is SGHAT and CDR2 is FQNNGV. The CDR3: CASSFVGTYIDEQFF. The DNA of the CDR3 is TGTGCCAGCAGCTTTGTAGGGACCTACATCGATGAGCAGTTCTTC.

As regards this clonotype: A read error may account for a junction end that differs from germline. V and J are TRBV2 and TRBJ2-7; D is unresolved. CDR3 length: 14 amino acids. CDR1 SNHLY and CDR2 FYNNEI come from the germline V gene. The CDR3 is CAGSGGSLSYEQYF. CDR3 nucleotide sequence: TGTGCCGGCAGTGGCGGTTCTCTTTCCTACGAGCAGTACTTC.

A few counts support this clonotype. The chain combines TRBV20-1 with TRBJ2-4; TRBD1 aligns across 7 bases. CDR1 and CDR2 (germline): DFQATT, SNEGSKA (reference sequence). CDR3 length equals 11 residues. Germline trimming cut 5 bases from V and 6 bases from J; bases unmatched to any gene: 1. The CDR3 DNA reads TGCAGTGCTGACAGGGCAAACATTCAGTACTTC. Amino acids: CSADRANIQYF.

This clonotype was counted ten times or more. CDR3 sequence reads: CASSRGLGQETQYF. CDR3 nucleotides: TGCGCCAGCAGCCGGGGACTAGGCCAAGAGACCCAGTACTTC. This chain connects TRBV5-1 to TRBJ2-5, with 8 bases aligning to TRBD2. The CDR3 is 14 residues long. The V gene's germline CDR1 is SGHRS and CDR2 YFSETQ. V trimming: 4 bases; J trimming: 1 base; junction bases outside the gene matches: 3.

The CDR3 bases are TGTGCCAGCAGCCCGCCCGACAGAGCCGGGGAGCTGTTTTTT. As protein: CASSPPDRAGELFF. The rearrangement uses TRBV13 and TRBJ2-2; TRBD1 might be the D (5 bases). The CDR3 totals 14 residues. The V gene lost 5 bases and the J gene lost 6 bases, with 13 bases spanning the gap. Germline V gene data show CDR1 as PRHDT and CDR2 as FYEKMQ (reference sequence).

The chain uses TRBV12-3 or TRBV12-4 and TRBJ2-5; no definite D call. CDR3 size: 12 residues. V was clipped by 6 bases and J by 3 bases, with 8 bases between them. CDR3 protein: CASSTWEETQYF. For the CDR3, the DNA is TGTGCCAGCAGCACGTGGGAAGAGACCCAGTACTTC.

This clonotype was detected only a few times. The V gene is TRBV2, the J gene TRBJ2-1; D possibly corresponds to TRBD2 (6 bases). V was clipped by 8 bases and J by 3 bases, with 17 bases between them. The germline V gene encodes CDR1 SNHLY and CDR2 FYNNEI. The CDR3 runs 15 residues. CDR3 DNA: TGTGCCAGCGCCAACTGGGGGGAGAGCTACAATGAGCAGTTCTTC. Translated, it gives CASANWGESYNEQFF.

The chain recombines TRBV30 with TRBJ2-2; D ambiguous. Germline loops: CDR1 GTSNPN, CDR2 SVGIG (reference sequence). V lost 0 bases and J 2 bases, leaving 10 bases between the germline ends. There are 15 residues in the CDR3. The CDR3 loop is CAWSVIRGNTGELFF. CDR3 bases: TGTGCCTGGAGTGTGATCCGAGGCAACACCGGGGAGCTGTTTTTT.

This clonotype showed up just a few times. For the CDR3, the DNA is TGTGCCAGCAGCCAAGCTAGCGACCTCCTAGGTGAGCAGTTCTTC. Protein product: CASSQASDLLGEQFF. V gene TRBV9 combines with J gene TRBJ2-5; D is possibly TRBD2 (6 bases). The closer fit of TRBJ2-1 to the DNA end suggests the J call may be wrong. Germline V gene sequence: CDR1 SGDLS, CDR2 YYNGEE. The CDR3 runs to 15 residues.

This clonotype was found many times. This chain connects TRBV7-8 to TRBJ2-1; 10 bases are shared with TRBD2. This CDR3 is built from 15 residues. Per germline, CDR1 SGHVS and CDR2 FQNEAQ. Trimming took 6 bases from V and 7 from J; bases not matched to a gene: 9. The CDR3 nucleotides are TGTGCCAGCAGTTTCAGCGGGGGGGCCTGGAATGAGCAGTTCTTC. As protein: CASSFSGGAWNEQFF.

The V call is TRBV29-1, the J call TRBJ1-2; 9 bases are shared with TRBD1. This CDR3 has 11 amino acids. Germline loops: CDR1 SQVTM, CDR2 ANQGSEA. The ends lost 6 bases at V and 4 bases at J; junction bases unmatched: 0. The CDR3 here is CSVTGGYGYTF. The DNA for the CDR3 is TGCAGCGTGACAGGGGGCTATGGCTACACCTTC.

This clonotype was detected a few times. One end of the junction fails to match germline, which may point to a read error. V is TRBV12-3 or TRBV12-4 and J is TRBJ1-1; D call uncertain. The CDR3 contains 11 residues. Written as DNA, the CDR3 is TGTGCCAACAGTTTTAGTACTGAAGCTTTCTTT. Its translation is CANSFSTEAFF.

The gene calls are TRBV4-1 and TRBJ1-2; tentative D call: TRBD1 (5 bases). Germline V CDR1 and CDR2: MGHRA, YSYEKL. Trimming removed 0 bases at V and 8 bases at J, with 10 bases between. The CDR3 sequence is 13 residues long. The CDR3 sequence: CASSQELGDGYTF. Written as DNA, the CDR3 is TGCGCCAGCAGCCAAGAACTAGGGGACGGCTACACCTTC.

This clonotype was detected only a few times. The chain couples TRBV5-5 to TRBJ1-5; 7 bases match TRBD1. The CDR3 has 15 residues. The J segment lost 5 bases and the V segment lost 0 bases, leaving 5 bases of the junction unmatched. Germline CDR1 is SGHKS and CDR2 is YYEKEE (reference sequence). CDR3 sequence: CASSLVQGDDQPQHF. The DNA of the CDR3 is TGTGCCAGCAGCTTGGTTCAGGGGGACGATCAGCCCCAGCATTTT.

The sample holds a few counts of this clonotype. CDR3 bases: TGTGCCAGCAGCTCGCGGGGGGGCCCCTACGAGCAGTACTTC. Its translation is CASSSRGGPYEQYF. The chain combines TRBV7-2 with TRBJ2-7; the match to TRBD2 covers 9 bases. Germline assignment: CDR1 SGHTA and CDR2 FQGNSA. The ends lost 4 bases at V and 2 bases at J; junction bases unmatched: 3. This CDR3 has 14 amino acids. Filled out from reference TRBV7-2 and TRBJ2-7, the complete variable domain reads GAGVSQSPSNKVTEKGKDVELRCDPISGHTALYWYRQSLGQGLEFLIYFQGNSAPDKSGLPSDRFSAERTGGSVSTLTIQRTQQEDSAVYLCASSSRGGPYEQYFGPGTRLTVT.

In its sample, this clonotype was seen a few times. The chain recombines TRBV27 with TRBJ2-5; no clear D gene. Germline CDR1 reads MNHEY; CDR2 reads SMNVEV (reference sequence). CDR3 size: 12 residues. V lost 6 bases and J lost 4, with 9 bases in between. CDR3 nucleotide sequence: TGTGCCAGCAGCCATACTCCAGAGACCCAGTACTTC. Amino acids: CASSHTPETQYF.

This clonotype was seen only a few times. V gene TRBV20-1 combines with J gene TRBJ2-7; a possible D gene is TRBD1 (5 bases). Germline values: CDR1 DFQATT, CDR2 SNEGSKA (reference sequence). There are 12 residues in the CDR3. With 5 bases removed from V and 3 bases from J, the gap between germline ends came to 11 bases. The CDR3 DNA reads TGCAGTGCTCCGTCTCAGGGCTACGAGCAGTACTTC. It codes for CSAPSQGYEQYF.

This clonotype was seen more than once but under ten times. The chain recombines TRBV5-1 with TRBJ1-1; possibly TRBD1 for D (6 bases). From germline, CDR1 is SGHRS and CDR2 YFSETQ. V lost 0 bases and J 6 bases, leaving 15 bases between the germline ends. The CDR3 covers 15 residues. The CDR3 nucleotides read TGCGCCAGCAGCTTGGATCACAGGGACAACTCTGAAGCTTTCTTT. It codes for CASSLDHRDNSEAFF.

This clonotype was counted only a few times. The chain carries TRBV5-1 and TRBJ2-7, with D maybe TRBD1 (6 bases). The ends were cut back, 5 bases at V and 3 bases at J, with 12 bases in the middle. CDR3 length: 13 residues. Germline lookup yields CDR1 SGHRS and CDR2 YFSETQ. The CDR3 DNA reads TGCGCCAGCAGGGGCGACAGGTTCTACGAGCAGTACTTC. As protein: CASRGDRFYEQYF.